The rows below give T cell receptor beta chains drawn from one sample of a study of T-cell reconstitution after alpha-beta-depleted transplantation in children. MiXCR, applied by TCRdb to the PCR reads, yields one record per CDR3 protein. The sample lists almost 400,000 distinct CDR3 sequences, over 20% seen once, with less than 4.5% in the top ten. This material consisted of PBMCs from the stem cell graft donor, taken from the stem cell graft. These receptors all come from a human donor who donated a stem cell graft to a child with acute myeloid leukemia. Both conserved end residues are part of each CDR3. A D gene is named only where the DNA matches it firmly. The size of a clone is reported for some rows only, either as once, few or many, or as a class for expanded clones.

j_call d_call v_call clone_size cdr3_aa cdr3_nt
TRBJ1-5 . TRBV2 . CASSVNRPSNQPQHF TGTGCCAGCAGTGTTAACAGGCCTAGCAATCAGCCCCAGCATTTT
TRBJ1-5 . TRBV6-4 many CASSDGSQPQHF TGTGCCAGCAGTGACGGGAGTCAGCCCCAGCATTTT
TRBJ2-7 TRBD2 TRBV9 few CASSVGPVKPSGDYEQYF TGTGCCAGCAGCGTAGGTCCAGTTAAACCTAGCGGGGACTACGAGCAGTACTTC
TRBJ2-1 . TRBV7-9 . CASSDPGEISVHNEQFF TGTGCCAGCAGCGATCCGGGGGAGATCTCGGTCCACAATGAGCAGTTCTTC
TRBJ1-5 . TRBV6-5 many CASTRDANQPQHF TGTGCCAGCACCAGGGACGCCAATCAGCCCCAGCATTTT
TRBJ2-1 . TRBV12-3/TRBV12-4 few CASMQDNEQFF TGTGCCAGCATGCAGGACAATGAGCAGTTCTTC
TRBJ1-5 . TRBV29-1 . CSVGGSSNQPQHF TGCAGCGTCGGGGGCTCTAGCAATCAGCCCCAGCATTTT
TRBJ2-1 TRBD2 TRBV27 few CASTSGSGEQFF TGTGCCAGCACTAGCGGGAGTGGTGAGCAGTTCTTC
TRBJ2-5 . TRBV12-3/TRBV12-4 . CASSTRGRETQYF TGTGCCAGCAGCACAAGGGGTAGGGAGACCCAGTACTTC
TRBJ2-1 . TRBV10-2 many CASTRTDYEQFF TGCGCCAGCACCCGGACGGACTATGAGCAGTTCTTC
TRBJ2-4 . TRBV6-5 . CASSYRVGTNIQYF TGTGCCAGCAGTTATCGGGTGGGGACAAACATTCAGTACTTC
TRBJ1-1 . TRBV4-2 . CASSHPIDRNTEAFF TGTGCCAGCAGCCACCCCATCGACAGGAACACTGAAGCTTTCTTT
TRBJ2-1 . TRBV12-3/TRBV12-4 medium-sized CASSFQGNEQFF TGTGCCAGCAGTTTTCAGGGTAATGAGCAGTTCTTC
TRBJ2-5 . TRBV29-1 . CSVEFLVPGGETQYF TGCAGCGTTGAATTCCTGGTCCCGGGTGGAGAGACCCAGTACTTC
TRBJ2-2 . TRBV7-2 few CASSLRTPETGELFF TGTGCCAGCAGCTTACGCACCCCGGAGACCGGGGAGCTGTTTTTT
TRBJ2-2 TRBD2 TRBV29-1 few CSATASGSGTGELFF TGCAGCGCCACAGCTAGCGGGAGCGGTACCGGGGAGCTGTTTTTT
TRBJ2-7 TRBD2 TRBV7-2 many CASSFSSGSYEQYF TGTGCCAGCAGCTTCTCTAGCGGGAGCTACGAGCAGTACTTC
TRBJ2-2 . TRBV6-2/TRBV6-3 many CASSYMAAGELFF TGTGCCAGCAGTTACATGGCCGCCGGGGAGCTGTTTTTT
TRBJ2-2 . TRBV14 . CASSVYWNTGELFF TGTGCCAGCAGTGTTTATTGGAACACCGGGGAGCTGTTTTTT
TRBJ1-1 . TRBV25-1 . CASSAGEVTEAFF TGTGCCAGCAGCGCAGGGGAAGTCACTGAAGCTTTCTTT
TRBJ1-2 . TRBV6-5 . CASSYRVSAAANYGYTF TGTGCCAGCAGCTACAGGGTTTCGGCGGCAGCTAACTATGGCTACACCTTC
TRBJ2-1 . TRBV5-5 many CASSLVGGLDNEQFF TGTGCCAGCAGCTTGGTGGGGGGCCTTGACAATGAGCAGTTCTTC
TRBJ2-1 . TRBV6-5 few CASSYSSEGSEQFF TGTGCCAGCAGTTACTCTTCAGAAGGTAGTGAGCAGTTCTTC
TRBJ2-1 TRBD2 TRBV7-3 few CASSLLADSYNEQFF TGTGCCAGCAGCTTACTAGCGGACTCCTACAATGAGCAGTTCTTC
TRBJ1-3 . TRBV7-9 . CASSRTIRQPTFTIYF TGTGCCAGCAGCAGAACTATCCGACAGCCTACCTTCACCATATATTTT
TRBJ2-1 . TRBV12-3/TRBV12-4 . CASGYSSSGEQFF TGTGCCAGCGGGTATTCTAGCTCCGGTGAGCAGTTCTTC